Given below is one T cell receptor (beta chain) in context. The PCR used 60 Vbeta and 13 Jbeta primers. Sequencing was performed with immunoSEQ multiplex PCR; in TCRdb, only in-frame clones are kept and a portion is missing. The repertoire holds some 190,000 clones, with around 75% as singletons. The data were obtained in a study of cytomegalovirus exposure and HLA in healthy donors. Study context: From donors who were HLA-typed, an early data release held approximately 80 million unique TCRs.

V shed 3 bases, J shed 4 bases, and the junction held 3 bases outside the gene matches. The germline V gene encodes CDR1 SQVTM and CDR2 ANQGSEA. This CDR3 has 13 residues. The J gene is TRBJ2-3, the V gene TRBV29-1; 8 bases map to TRBD2. Sequenced material: PBMCs. This TCR came from a female donor in good health and CMV-seronegative. CDR3 in DNA: TGCAGCGTTGACGGCGGGGGGCCAGATACGCAGTATTTT. This translates into CSVDGGGPDTQYF.